Listed here are 17 T cell receptor beta chains from one sample, sequenced in a study of cytomegalovirus exposure and HLA in healthy donors. PCR employed 60 Vbeta and 13 Jbeta primers. Here immunoSEQ multiplex PCR was the method, and the copy in TCRdb shows in-frame clones only, minus some. In total, the table holds some 80,000 clones. The sample consisted of PBMCs. Receptors were obtained from a man in his fifties or sixties in good health and CMV-seropositive.

This chain joins TRBV7-9 and TRBJ2-1; TRBD1 agrees at 8 bases. Trimming removed 5 bases from V and 5 bases from J; junction bases left unmatched: 8. The CDR3 has 15 residues. Germline lookup yields CDR1 SEHNR and CDR2 FQNEAQ (reference sequence). The CDR3 protein is CASSPTGTGDNEQFF. The CDR3 DNA follows: TGTGCCAGCAGCCCGACCGGGACAGGAGACAATGAGCAGTTCTTC.

The chain uses TRBV6-1 and TRBJ2-7; D gene unclear. Trimming pared 4 bases from V and 1 base from J, leaving 8 bases between. CDR1 is MNHNS and CDR2 is SASEGT in the germline V gene. This CDR3 region has 13 residues. CDR3: CASSVTPSYEQYV. The CDR3 DNA reads as TGTGCCAGCAGTGTGACACCTTCCTACGAGCAGTACGTC.

The rearrangement uses TRBV7-9 and TRBJ1-2; 10 nucleotides align to TRBD1. Germline CDR1 reads SEHNR; CDR2 reads FQNEAQ (reference sequence). The CDR3 consists of 14 residues. The V gene end was trimmed by 5 bases and the J gene end by 8 bases; junction bases not matched to a gene: 8. CDR3 amino acids: CASSLWTGGEGYTF. The CDR3 DNA follows: TGTGCCAGCAGCCTATGGACAGGGGGAGAAGGCTACACCTTC.

The CDR3 DNA follows: TGCGCCAGCAGCTTGGAGACAGACAACACTGAAGCTTTCTTT. As protein: CASSLETDNTEAFF. The chain carries TRBV5-1 and TRBJ1-1; D is possibly TRBD1 (5 bases). The V gene's germline CDR1 is SGHRS and CDR2 YFSETQ. CDR3 size: 14 residues. Trimming shortened V by 0 bases and J by 2 bases, and 8 bases separated the two germline ends.

The chain uses TRBV12-5 and TRBJ2-2, with TRBD1 matching over 10 bases. Losses at the gene ends were 3 bases for V and 4 bases for J; bases not matched to a gene: 20. Germline CDR1 is LGHNT and CDR2 is FRNRAP. This CDR3 comprises 21 residues. The CDR3 spells CASGFQLPGQGRPESTGELFF. In nucleotides, the CDR3 is TGTGCTAGTGGTTTTCAACTACCGGGACAGGGGCGCCCGGAGAGCACCGGGGAGCTGTTTTTT.

The V call is TRBV6-1, the J call TRBJ2-4; D remains unclear. The CDR3 contains 14 residues. Trimming left V 4 bases short and J 0 bases short, with 7 bases between. CDR1 MNHNS and CDR2 SASEGT come from the germline V gene. The CDR3 nucleotides are TGTGCCAGCAGTGGCGACTCAGCCAAAAACATTCAGTACTTC. Amino acid sequence: CASSGDSAKNIQYF.

This chain connects TRBV30 to TRBJ2-5, with TRBD2 identical over 7 bases. Germline trimming cut 1 base from V and 2 bases from J; bases unmatched to any gene: 7. The V gene's germline CDR1 is GTSNPN and CDR2 SVGIG (reference sequence). The CDR3 spans 15 residues. The CDR3 region is CAWSGGGAGQETQYF. DNA of the CDR3: TGTGCCTGGAGTGGGGGGGGAGCGGGGCAAGAGACCCAGTACTTC.

The chain recombines TRBV2 with TRBJ2-7, with D perhaps matching TRBD2 (6 bases). Trimming pared 4 bases from V and 4 bases from J, leaving 23 bases between. The CDR3 covers 17 residues. Germline V gene data show CDR1 as SNHLY and CDR2 as FYNNEI. In DNA form, the CDR3 reads TGTGCCAGCAGTGCCGGGACTCCGATGTCTCAACTTTACGAGCAGTACGTC. Translating gives CASSAGTPMSQLYEQYV.

The genes are TRBV15 and TRBJ2-3, with D possibly matching TRBD2 (6 bases). V lost 0 bases and J 2 bases, leaving 18 bases between the germline ends. The CDR3 extends over 18 amino acids. CDR1 LNHNV and CDR2 YYDKDF come from the germline V gene (reference sequence). CDR3 sequence: CATSRDRAGSPPTDTQYF. The CDR3 DNA follows: TGTGCCACCAGCAGAGATCGAGCCGGGAGCCCACCCACAGATACGCAGTATTTT.

The chain couples TRBV5-8 to TRBJ1-2; possibly TRBD1 for D (5 bases). V dropped 0 bases and J dropped 3 bases, with 9 bases sitting between them. Germline V gene data show CDR1 as SGHTS and CDR2 as YDEGEE. The CDR3 is 14 residues long. The CDR3 DNA is TGTGCCAGCAGCTTGGCGCACAGGCACTATGGCTACACCTTC. Its protein product is CASSLAHRHYGYTF.

The chain recombines TRBV7-9 with TRBJ2-5; tentatively, D is TRBD1 (5 bases). This CDR3 has 14 amino acids. V was clipped by 7 bases and J by 1 base, with 13 bases between them. Germline-derived CDR1 and CDR2 are SEHNR and FQNEAQ (reference sequence). The CDR3 coding sequence is TGTGCCAGCAACCTAGGGGTGCGCCAAGAGACCCAGTACTTC. The encoded protein is CASNLGVRQETQYF.

J is TRBJ2-6 and V is TRBV5-1, with no clear D. The V end lost 0 bases, the J end lost 0 bases, and 7 bases lay between the germline ends. The CDR3 has 16 residues. The germline CDR1 and CDR2 sequences are SGHRS and YFSETQ. CDR3 sequence: CASSLGRTSGANVLTF. The CDR3 coding sequence is TGCGCCAGCAGCTTGGGCAGAACCTCTGGGGCCAACGTCCTGACTTTC.

The chain links TRBV4-1 to TRBJ2-7; tentative D call: TRBD2 (6 bases). The germline V gene has CDR1 MGHRA and CDR2 YSYEKL. There are 15 residues in the CDR3. V gave up 3 bases and J gave up 0 bases, with 12 bases separating them. CDR3 loop: CASSHRRESSYEQYF. In DNA form, the CDR3 reads TGCGCCAGCAGCCACAGACGGGAGAGCTCCTACGAGCAGTACTTC.

The chain employs TRBV25-1 and TRBJ1-1; unclear D gene. V lost 1 base and J 1 base, leaving 4 bases between the germline ends. Germline values: CDR1 MGHDK, CDR2 SYGVNS. The CDR3 has 13 amino acids. CDR3 amino acids: CASSEWANTEAFF. Written as DNA, the CDR3 is TGTGCCAGCAGTGAATGGGCGAACACTGAAGCTTTCTTT. The variable domain in full, completed from reference TRBV25-1 and TRBJ1-1, reads EADIYQTPRYLVIGTGKKITLECSQTMGHDKMYWYQQDPGMELHLIHYSYGVNSTEKGDLSSESTVSRIRTEHFPLTLESARPSHTSQYLCASSEWANTEAFFGQGTRLTVV.

This chain uses TRBV13 with TRBJ2-1; the match to TRBD1 covers 8 bases. This CDR3 region has 14 residues. In germline, CDR1 is PRHDT, CDR2 FYEKMQ (reference sequence). The ends lost 2 bases at V and 9 bases at J; junction bases unmatched: 6. In DNA form, the CDR3 reads TGTGCCAGCAGCTTACCCGGGACAGGAGGTGAGCAGTTCTTC. It specifies CASSLPGTGGEQFF. Using reference TRBV13 and TRBJ2-1 for the parts outside the CDR3, the full variable domain is AAGVIQSPRHLIKEKRETATLKCYPIPRHDTVYWYQQGPGQDPQFLISFYEKMQSDKGSIPDRFSAQQFSDYHSELNMSSLELGDSALYFCASSLPGTGGEQFFGPGTRLTVL.

The CDR3 is CASSPEGQSNSPLHF. DNA of the CDR3: TGTGCCAGCAGTCCAGAGGGACAAAGTAATTCACCCCTCCACTTT. The rearrangement links TRBV6-1 to TRBJ1-6; D is perhaps TRBD1 (6 bases). Trimming stripped 5 bases from V and 6 bases from J, with 14 bases between. The CDR3 length is 15 residues. Germline CDR1 is MNHNS and CDR2 is SASEGT.

This rearrangement joins TRBV7-9 to TRBJ1-6; a possible D gene is TRBD1 (5 bases). The V and J ends lost 5 bases and 6 bases respectively, with 17 bases between them. From germline, CDR1 is SEHNR and CDR2 FQNEAQ (reference sequence). The CDR3 has 16 amino acids. CDR3 bases: TGTGCCAGCAGCCCCTTTAGGGAGGGGACTAATTCACCCCTCCACTTT. Translated, it gives CASSPFREGTNSPLHF.